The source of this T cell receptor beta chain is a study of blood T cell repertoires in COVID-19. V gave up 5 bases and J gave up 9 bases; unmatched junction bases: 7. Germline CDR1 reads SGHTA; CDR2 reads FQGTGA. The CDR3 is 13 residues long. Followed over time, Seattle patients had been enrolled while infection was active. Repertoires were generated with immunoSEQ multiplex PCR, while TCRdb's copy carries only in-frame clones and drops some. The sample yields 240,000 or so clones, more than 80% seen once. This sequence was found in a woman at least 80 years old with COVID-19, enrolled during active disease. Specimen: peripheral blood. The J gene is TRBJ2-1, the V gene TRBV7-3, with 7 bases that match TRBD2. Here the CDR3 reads CASSTGLKGEQFF. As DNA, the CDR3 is TGTGCCAGCAGCACGGGACTAAAGGGTGAGCAGTTCTTC.